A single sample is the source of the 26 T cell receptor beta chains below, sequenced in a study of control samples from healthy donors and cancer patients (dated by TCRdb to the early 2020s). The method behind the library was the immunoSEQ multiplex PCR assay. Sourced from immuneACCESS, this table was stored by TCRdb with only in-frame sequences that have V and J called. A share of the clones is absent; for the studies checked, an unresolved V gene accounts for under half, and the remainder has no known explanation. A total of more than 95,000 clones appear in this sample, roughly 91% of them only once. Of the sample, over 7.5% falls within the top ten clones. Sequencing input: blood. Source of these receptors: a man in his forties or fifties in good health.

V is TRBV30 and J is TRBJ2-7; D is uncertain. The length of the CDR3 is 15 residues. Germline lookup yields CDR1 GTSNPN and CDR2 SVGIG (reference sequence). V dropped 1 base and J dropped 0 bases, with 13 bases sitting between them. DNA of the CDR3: TGTGCCTGGAGTGCCCCAATAACCCACTCCTACGAGCAGTACTTC. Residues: CAWSAPITHSYEQYF.

The CDR3 coding sequence is TGTGCCAGCAGTCCTGGGACGAAGCCCCAGCATTTT. Translation: CASSPGTKPQHF. The V and J genes are TRBV12-3 or TRBV12-4 and TRBJ1-5, with D possibly being TRBD1 (5 bases). Trimming shortened V by 5 bases and J by 8 bases, and 10 bases separated the two germline ends. CDR3 length: 12 amino acids.

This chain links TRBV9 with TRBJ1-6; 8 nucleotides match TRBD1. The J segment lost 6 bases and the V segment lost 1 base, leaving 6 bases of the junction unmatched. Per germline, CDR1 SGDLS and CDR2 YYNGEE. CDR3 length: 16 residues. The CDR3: CASSVSAQGANSPLHF. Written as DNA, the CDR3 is TGTGCCAGCAGCGTAAGCGCCCAGGGGGCTAATTCACCCCTCCACTTT. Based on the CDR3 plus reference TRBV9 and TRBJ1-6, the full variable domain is DSGVTQTPKHLITATGQRVTLRCSPRSGDLSVYWYQQSLDQGLQFLIQYYNGEERAKGNILERFSAQQFPDLHSELNLSSLELGDSALYFCASSVSAQGANSPLHFGNGTRLTVT.

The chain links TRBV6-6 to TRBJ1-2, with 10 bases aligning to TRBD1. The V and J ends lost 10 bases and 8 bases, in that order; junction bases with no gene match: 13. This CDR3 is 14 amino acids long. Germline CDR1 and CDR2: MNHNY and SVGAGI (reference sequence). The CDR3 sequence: CANDRGQKEGGYTF. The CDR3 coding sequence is TGTGCCAACGACAGGGGGCAAAAAGAGGGAGGCTACACCTTC.

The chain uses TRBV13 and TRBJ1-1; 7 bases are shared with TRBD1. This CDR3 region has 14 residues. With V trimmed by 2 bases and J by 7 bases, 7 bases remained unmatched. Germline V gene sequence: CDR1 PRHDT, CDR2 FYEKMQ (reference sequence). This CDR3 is CASSLNWDRDEAFF. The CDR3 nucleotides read TGTGCCAGCAGCTTAAATTGGGACAGAGATGAAGCTTTCTTT.

In nucleotides, the CDR3 is TGCAGCGTCTGGGTCCAGGGAGGACAAGAGACCCAGTACTTC. This codes for CSVWVQGGQETQYF. The chain is built from TRBV29-1 and TRBJ2-5; possible D gene TRBD2, 6 bases. This CDR3 has 14 amino acids. Trimming left V 6 bases short and J 2 bases short, with 16 bases between. Germline assignment: CDR1 SQVTM and CDR2 ANQGSEA.

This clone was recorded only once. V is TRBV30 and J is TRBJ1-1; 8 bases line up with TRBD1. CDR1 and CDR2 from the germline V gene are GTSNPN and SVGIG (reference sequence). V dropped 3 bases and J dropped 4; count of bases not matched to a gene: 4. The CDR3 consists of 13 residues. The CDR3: CAWRHTGGTEAFF. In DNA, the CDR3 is TGTGCCTGGAGACATACAGGGGGCACTGAAGCTTTCTTT.

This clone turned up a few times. This CDR3 is CAWTGGDGQPQHF. Here the CDR3 DNA reads TGTGCCTGGACAGGGGGCGATGGACAGCCCCAGCATTTT. The chain has TRBV30 and TRBJ1-5; the match to TRBD1 covers 8 bases. Germline lookup yields CDR1 GTSNPN and CDR2 SVGIG (reference sequence). CDR3 size: 13 residues. V was pared by 4 bases and J by 7 bases, with 6 bases of the junction left unmatched.

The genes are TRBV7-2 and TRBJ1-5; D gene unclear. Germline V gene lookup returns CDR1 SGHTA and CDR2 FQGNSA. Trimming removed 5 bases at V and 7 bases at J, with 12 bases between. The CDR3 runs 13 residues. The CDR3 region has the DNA TGTGCCAGCAGCCCCCCAGGAAGGCAGCCCCAGCATTTT. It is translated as CASSPPGRQPQHF.

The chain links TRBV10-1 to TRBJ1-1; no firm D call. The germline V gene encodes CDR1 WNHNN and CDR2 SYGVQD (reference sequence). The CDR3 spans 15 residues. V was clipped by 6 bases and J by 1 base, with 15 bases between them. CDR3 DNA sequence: TGCGCCAGCAGAGACCTAAGGGCTAAGAACACTGAAGCTTTCTTT. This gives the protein CASRDLRAKNTEAFF.

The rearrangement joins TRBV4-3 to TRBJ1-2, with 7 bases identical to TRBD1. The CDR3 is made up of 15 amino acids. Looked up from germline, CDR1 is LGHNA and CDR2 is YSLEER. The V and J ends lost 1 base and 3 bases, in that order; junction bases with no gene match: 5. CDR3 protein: CASSQGTGQDYGYTF. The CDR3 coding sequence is TGCGCCAGCAGCCAAGGTACAGGACAGGACTATGGCTACACCTTC.

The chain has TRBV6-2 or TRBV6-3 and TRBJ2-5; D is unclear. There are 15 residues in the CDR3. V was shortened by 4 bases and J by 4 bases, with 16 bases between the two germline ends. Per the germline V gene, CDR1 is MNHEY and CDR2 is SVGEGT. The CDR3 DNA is TGTGCCAGCAGTTTCTTCGGTTCTGCCGCAGAGACCCAGTACTTC. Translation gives CASSFFGSAAETQYF.

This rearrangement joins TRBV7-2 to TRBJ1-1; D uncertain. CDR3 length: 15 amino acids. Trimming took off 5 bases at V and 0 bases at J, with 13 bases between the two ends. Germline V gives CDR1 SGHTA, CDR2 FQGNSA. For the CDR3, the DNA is TGTGCCAGCAGCAAAAGGGCAGGCATGAACACTGAAGCTTTCTTT. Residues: CASSKRAGMNTEAFF.

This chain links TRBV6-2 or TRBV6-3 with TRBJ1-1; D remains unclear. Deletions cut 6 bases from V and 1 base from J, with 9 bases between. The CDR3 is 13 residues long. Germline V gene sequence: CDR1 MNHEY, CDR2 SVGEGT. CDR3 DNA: TGTGCCAGCAGCAACGGTGGGAACACTGAAGCTTTCTTT. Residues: CASSNGGNTEAFF.

The DNA for the CDR3 is TGTGCCAGCAGTTTTCTCCAGCCAGGAGCCTACAATGAGCAGTTCTTC. It encodes CASSFLQPGAYNEQFF. V and J are TRBV27 and TRBJ2-1; D is undetermined. Germline V gene data show CDR1 as MNHEY and CDR2 as SMNVEV (reference sequence). CDR3 size: 16 residues. With 3 bases removed from V and 2 bases from J, the gap between germline ends came to 14 bases.

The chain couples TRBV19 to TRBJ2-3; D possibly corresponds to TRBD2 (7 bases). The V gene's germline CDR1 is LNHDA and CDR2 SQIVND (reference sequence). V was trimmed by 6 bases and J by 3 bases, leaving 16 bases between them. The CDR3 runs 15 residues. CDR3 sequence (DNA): TGTGCCAGTAGCAGTAGGGGGGGATCAACAGATACGCAGTATTTT. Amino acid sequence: CASSSRGGSTDTQYF.

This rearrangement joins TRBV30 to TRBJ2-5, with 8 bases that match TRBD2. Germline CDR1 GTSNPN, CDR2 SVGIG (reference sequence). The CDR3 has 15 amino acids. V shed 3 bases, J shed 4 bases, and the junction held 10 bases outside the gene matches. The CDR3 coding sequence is TGTGCCTGGAGCACCGGGGGGGGGAGGGCAGAGACCCAGTACTTC. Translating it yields CAWSTGGGRAETQYF.

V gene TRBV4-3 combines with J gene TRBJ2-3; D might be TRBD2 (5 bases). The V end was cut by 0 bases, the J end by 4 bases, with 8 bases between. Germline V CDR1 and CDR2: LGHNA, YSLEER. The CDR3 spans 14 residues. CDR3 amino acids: CASSQEWGADTQYF. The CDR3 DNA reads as TGCGCCAGCAGCCAAGAATGGGGAGCAGATACGCAGTATTTT.

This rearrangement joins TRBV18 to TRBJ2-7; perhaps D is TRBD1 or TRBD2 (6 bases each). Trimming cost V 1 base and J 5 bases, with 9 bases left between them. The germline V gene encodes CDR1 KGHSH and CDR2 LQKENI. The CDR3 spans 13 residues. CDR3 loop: CASSPRRGHEQYF. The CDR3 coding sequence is TGTGCCAGCTCACCACGACGGGGGCACGAGCAGTACTTC. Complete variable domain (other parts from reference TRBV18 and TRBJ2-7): NAGVMQNPRHLVRRRGQEARLRCSPMKGHSHVYWYRQLPEEGLKFMVYLQKENIIDESGMPKERFSAEFPKEGPSILRIQQVVRGDSAAYFCASSPRRGHEQYFGPGTRLTVT.

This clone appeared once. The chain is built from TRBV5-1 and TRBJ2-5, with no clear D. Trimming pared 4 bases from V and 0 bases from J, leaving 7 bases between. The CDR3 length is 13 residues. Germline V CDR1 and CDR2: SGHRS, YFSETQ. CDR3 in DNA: TGCGCCAGCAGCCTTACGTACCAAGAGACCCAGTACTTC. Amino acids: CASSLTYQETQYF.

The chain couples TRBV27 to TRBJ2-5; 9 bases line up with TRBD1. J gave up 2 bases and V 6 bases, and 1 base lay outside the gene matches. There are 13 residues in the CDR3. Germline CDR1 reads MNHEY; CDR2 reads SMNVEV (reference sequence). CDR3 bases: TGTGCCAGCAGAGGACAGGGGCAAGAGACCCAGTACTTC. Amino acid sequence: CASRGQGQETQYF.

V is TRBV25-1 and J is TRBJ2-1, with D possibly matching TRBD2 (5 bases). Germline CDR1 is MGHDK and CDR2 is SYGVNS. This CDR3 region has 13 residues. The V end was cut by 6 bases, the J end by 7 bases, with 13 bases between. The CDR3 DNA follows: TGTGCCAGCAGATCCCCCGGGGAAAATGAGCAGTTCTTC. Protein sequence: CASRSPGENEQFF.

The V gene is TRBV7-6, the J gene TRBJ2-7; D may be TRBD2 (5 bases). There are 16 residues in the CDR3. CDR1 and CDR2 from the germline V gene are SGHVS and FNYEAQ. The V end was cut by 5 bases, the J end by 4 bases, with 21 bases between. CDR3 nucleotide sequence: TGTGCCAGCAGCGTAAGCCCCGGTGTCACGGGGTACGAGCAGTACTTC. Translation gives CASSVSPGVTGYEQYF.

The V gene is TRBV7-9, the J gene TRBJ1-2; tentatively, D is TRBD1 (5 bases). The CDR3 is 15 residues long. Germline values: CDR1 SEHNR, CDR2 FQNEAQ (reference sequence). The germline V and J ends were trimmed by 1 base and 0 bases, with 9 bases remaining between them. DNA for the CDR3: TGTGCCAGCAGCTTAGTAGGAGGGGCTAACTATGGCTACACCTTC. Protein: CASSLVGGANYGYTF.

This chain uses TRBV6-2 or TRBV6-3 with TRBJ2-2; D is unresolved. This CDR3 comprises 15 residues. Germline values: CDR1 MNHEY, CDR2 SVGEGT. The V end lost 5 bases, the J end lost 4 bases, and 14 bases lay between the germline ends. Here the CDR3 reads CASSGQIPSTGELFF. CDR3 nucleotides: TGTGCCAGCAGTGGGCAGATCCCGAGCACCGGGGAGCTGTTTTTT.

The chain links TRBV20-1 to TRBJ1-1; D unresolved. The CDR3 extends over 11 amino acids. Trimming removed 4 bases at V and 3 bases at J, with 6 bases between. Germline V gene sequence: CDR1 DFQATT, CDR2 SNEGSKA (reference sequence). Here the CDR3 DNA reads TGCAGTGCTACACCTTACACTGAAGCTTTCTTT. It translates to CSATPYTEAFF.